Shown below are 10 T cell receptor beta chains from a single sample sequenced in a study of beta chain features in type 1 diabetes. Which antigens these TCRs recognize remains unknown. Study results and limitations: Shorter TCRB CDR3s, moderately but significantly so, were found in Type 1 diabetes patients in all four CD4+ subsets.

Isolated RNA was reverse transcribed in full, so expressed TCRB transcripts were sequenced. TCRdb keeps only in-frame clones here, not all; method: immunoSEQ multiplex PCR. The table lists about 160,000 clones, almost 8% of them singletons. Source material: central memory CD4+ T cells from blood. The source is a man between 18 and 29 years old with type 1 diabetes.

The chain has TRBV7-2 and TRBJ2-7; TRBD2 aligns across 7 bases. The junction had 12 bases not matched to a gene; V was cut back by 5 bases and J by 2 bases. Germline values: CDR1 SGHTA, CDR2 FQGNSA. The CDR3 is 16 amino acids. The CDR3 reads CASSTASGVGTYEQYF. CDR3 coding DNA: TGTGCCAGCAGCACGGCTAGCGGAGTTGGGACCTACGAGCAGTACTTC.

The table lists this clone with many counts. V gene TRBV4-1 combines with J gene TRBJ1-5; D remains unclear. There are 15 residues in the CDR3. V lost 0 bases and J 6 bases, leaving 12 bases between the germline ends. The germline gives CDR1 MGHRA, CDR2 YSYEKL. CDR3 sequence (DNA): TGCGCCAGCAGCCAAGATTGGCAGTCAGGTCAGCCCCAGCATTTT. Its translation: CASSQDWQSGQPQHF.

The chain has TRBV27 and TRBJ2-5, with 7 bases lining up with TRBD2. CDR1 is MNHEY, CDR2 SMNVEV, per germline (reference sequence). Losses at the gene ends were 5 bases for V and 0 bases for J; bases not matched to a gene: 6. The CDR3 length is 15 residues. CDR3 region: CASSPRAGNQETQYF. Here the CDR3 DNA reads TGTGCCAGCAGTCCCCGAGCGGGGAACCAAGAGACCCAGTACTTC.

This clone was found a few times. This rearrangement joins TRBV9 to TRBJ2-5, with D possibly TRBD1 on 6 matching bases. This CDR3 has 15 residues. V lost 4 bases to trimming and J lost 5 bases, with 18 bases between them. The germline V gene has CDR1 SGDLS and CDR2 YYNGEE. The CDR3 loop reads CASSPGQGSVETQYF. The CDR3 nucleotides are TGTGCCAGCAGCCCCGGGCAGGGGAGTGTTGAGACCCAGTACTTC.

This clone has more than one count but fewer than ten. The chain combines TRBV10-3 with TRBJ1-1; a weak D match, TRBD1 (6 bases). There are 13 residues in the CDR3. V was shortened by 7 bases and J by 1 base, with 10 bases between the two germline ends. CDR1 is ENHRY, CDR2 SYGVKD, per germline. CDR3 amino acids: CAITRTENTEAFF. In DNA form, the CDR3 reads TGTGCCATCACGAGGACAGAGAACACTGAAGCTTTCTTT.

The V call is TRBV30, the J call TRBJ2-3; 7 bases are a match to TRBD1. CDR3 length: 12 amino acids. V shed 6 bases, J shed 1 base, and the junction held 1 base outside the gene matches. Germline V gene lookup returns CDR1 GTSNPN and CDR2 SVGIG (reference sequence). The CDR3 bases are TGTGCCTGCGACAGGGGCACAGATACGCAGTATTTT. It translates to CACDRGTDTQYF.

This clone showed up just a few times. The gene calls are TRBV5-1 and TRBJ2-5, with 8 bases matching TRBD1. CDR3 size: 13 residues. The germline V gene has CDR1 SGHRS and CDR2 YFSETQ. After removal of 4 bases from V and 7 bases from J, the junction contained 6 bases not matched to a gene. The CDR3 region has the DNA TGCGCCAGCAGCGGACAGGGTTCGGGGACCCAGTACTTC. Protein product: CASSGQGSGTQYF.

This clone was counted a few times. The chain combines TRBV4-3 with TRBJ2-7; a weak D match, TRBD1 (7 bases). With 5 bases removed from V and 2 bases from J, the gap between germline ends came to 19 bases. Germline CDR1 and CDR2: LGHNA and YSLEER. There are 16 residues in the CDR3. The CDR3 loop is CASSAMTGRTTYEQYF. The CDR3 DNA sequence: TGCGCCAGCAGCGCCATGACAGGGAGGACAACCTACGAGCAGTACTTC.

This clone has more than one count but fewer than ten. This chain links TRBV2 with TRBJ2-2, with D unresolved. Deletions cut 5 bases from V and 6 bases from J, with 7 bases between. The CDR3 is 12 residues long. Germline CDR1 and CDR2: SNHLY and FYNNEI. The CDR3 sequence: CASSRHAGELFF. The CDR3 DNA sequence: TGTGCCAGCAGTCGACATGCCGGGGAGCTGTTTTTT.

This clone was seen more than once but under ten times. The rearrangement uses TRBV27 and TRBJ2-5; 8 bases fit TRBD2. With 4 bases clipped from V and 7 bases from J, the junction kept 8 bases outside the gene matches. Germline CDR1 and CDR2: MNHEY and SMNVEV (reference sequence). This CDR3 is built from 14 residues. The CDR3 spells CASSSAGGAGTQYF. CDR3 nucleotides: TGTGCCAGCAGTTCCGCGGGGGGCGCAGGGACCCAGTACTTC.